This T cell receptor (beta chain) comes out of a study of radiation and T cells in renal cell carcinoma. Study-level points and caveats: In blood, top tumor clones expanded by 2 weeks, shrinking by 4.

This sample's time point: blood 2 weeks post-SBRT. The treatment denotes: 15 Gy SBRT to primary tumor, nephrectomy 4 weeks later. Serial blood draws occurred at baseline and 2 and 4 weeks post-SBRT. The tumor was a clear cell renal cell carcinoma. Concerning this clone: Its antigen remains unknown.

Data came from immunoSEQ multiplex PCR; TCRdb stores just in-frame clones and leaves some out. The sample contains more than 65,000 clones, about 86% of which appear only once. This receptor was taken from a woman aged 50 to 60 with renal cell carcinoma. The input for sequencing was blood, taken from a patient whose treatment included radiotherapy and nephrectomy.

The CDR3 coding sequence is TGTGCCAGCAGACTTAGCGAGACAGGTGCCTACGAGCAGTACTTC. Its translation is CASRLSETGAYEQYF. The V call is TRBV7-2, the J call TRBJ2-7, with a weak D call TRBD1 (6 bases). CDR1 is SGHTA, CDR2 FQGNSA, per germline. Trimming took 6 bases from V and 2 from J, leaving 17 bases between them. This CDR3 is 15 amino acids long.